This T cell receptor (beta chain) derives from a study of blood T cell repertoires in COVID-19. Study details: Whether acute or convalescent, the COVID-19 samples came from the United States, Italy and Spain. The analysed material was cDNA or gDNA that came from T cells, B-cell-depleted T cells, or PBMCs.

The length of the CDR3 is 18 residues. V shed 3 bases and J shed 1 base, with 20 bases lying between them. The germline V gene encodes CDR1 LNHNV and CDR2 YYDKDF (reference sequence). Original handling: How many nucleated cells were present was estimated from reference gene primer amplification. The table came from immunoSEQ multiplex PCR; TCRdb's copy has only in-frame clones and leaves some out. The V and J calls and clone size are taken from that table; D and trimming were inferred from the DNA. The table shows about 79,000 clones, with around 89% occurring only once. The sequenced sample consisted of peripheral blood. This receptor was identified in a man aged 65 to 85 with active or convalescent COVID-19. This chain links TRBV15 with TRBJ2-3; unclear D gene. The CDR3 reads CATSRKKVGSSGTDTQYF. The CDR3 DNA follows: TGTGCCACCAGCAGGAAAAAAGTTGGTTCCTCGGGCACAGATACGCAGTATTTT.